The 10 T cell receptor beta chains below come from one sample, sequenced in a study of early T cells in non-severe SARS-CoV-2 infection. Each CDR3 protein gets one entry after TCRdb re-called the 5' RACE reads with MiXCR. The data hold tens of thousands of distinct CDR3 sequences, with 12% observed a single time. This specimen was whole blood, taken at baseline. Receptor source: an adult who was a healthcare worker with PCR-confirmed SARS-CoV-2 infection or an uninfected control (not recorded which).

This clonotype appeared a few times. The chain couples TRBV11-2 to TRBJ2-3; possible D gene TRBD1, 6 bases. Trimming took off 8 bases at V and 4 bases at J, with 19 bases between the two ends. Germline lookup yields CDR1 SGHAT and CDR2 FQNNGV. This CDR3 contains 15 residues. The CDR3 is CASLGGYRVADTQYF. The CDR3 DNA reads as TGTGCCAGCCTTGGGGGTTACAGGGTCGCAGATACGCAGTATTTT. Full variable domain (outside the CDR3, taken from reference TRBV11-2 and TRBJ2-3): EAGVAQSPRYKIIEKRQSVAFWCNPISGHATLYWYQQILGQGPKLLIQFQNNGVVDDSQLPKDRFSAERLKGVDSTLKIQPAKLEDSAVYLCASLGGYRVADTQYFGPGTRLTVL.

This clonotype has ten or more counts. The gene calls are TRBV2 and TRBJ2-5; 8 positions match TRBD1. V shed 4 bases and J 4 bases; nucleotides not matched to a gene: 2. This CDR3 is built from 13 residues. Germline V CDR1 and CDR2: SNHLY, FYNNEI. CDR3 bases: TGTGCCAGCAGTGGGGGACAGGTAGAGACCCAGTACTTC. Translated, it gives CASSGGQVETQYF. The full variable domain, completed using reference TRBV2 and TRBJ2-5, is EPEVTQTPSHQVTQMGQEVILRCVPISNHLYFYWYRQILGQKVEFLVSFYNNEISEKSEIFDDQFSVERPDGSNFTLKIRSTKLEDSAMYFCASSGGQVETQYFGPGTRLLVL.

This clonotype appeared a few times. The J gene is TRBJ2-1, the V gene TRBV11-3, with D possibly being TRBD1 or TRBD2 (5 bases each). This CDR3 has 16 amino acids. Looked up from germline, CDR1 is SGHNT and CDR2 is YENEEA. Trimming left V 0 bases short and J 6 bases short, with 15 bases between. CDR3 in amino acids: CASSLDGMQGRNEQFF. CDR3 DNA: TGTGCCAGCAGCTTAGATGGGATGCAGGGACGCAATGAGCAGTTCTTC.

This clonotype was detected a few times. The chain links TRBV6-2 or TRBV6-3 to TRBJ2-7; a weak D match, TRBD1 (6 bases). Looked up from germline, CDR1 is MNHEY and CDR2 is SVGEGT. Trimming stripped 0 bases from V and 6 bases from J, with 6 bases between. The CDR3 contains 12 residues. DNA for the CDR3: TGTGCCAGCAGTTACTCAGGGGGCGAGCAGTACTTC. This sequence encodes CASSYSGGEQYF.

The chain links TRBV11-2 to TRBJ2-3; maybe TRBD2 (5 bases). The CDR3 covers 14 residues. With 4 bases removed from V and 6 bases from J, the gap between germline ends came to 14 bases. Germline V gives CDR1 SGHAT, CDR2 FQNNGV. CDR3 coding DNA: TGTGCCAGCAGCTCCCCCCGGGGAAGGGATACGCAGTATTTT. Translating it yields CASSSPRGRDTQYF.

V and J are TRBV5-6 and TRBJ2-7; 9 bases line up with TRBD1. CDR3 length: 13 amino acids. CDR1 is SGHDT and CDR2 is YYEEEE in the germline V gene. The V segment lost 4 bases and the J segment 6 bases; nucleotides outside the gene matches: 5. The CDR3 DNA is TGTGCCAGCAGCATCGGACAGGGGAGCGAGCAGTACTTC. Its translation is CASSIGQGSEQYF. Full variable domain (rest looked up from reference TRBV5-6 and TRBJ2-7): DAGVTQSPTHLIKTRGQQVTLRCSPKSGHDTVSWYQQALGQGPQFIFQYYEEEERQRGNFPDRFSGHQFPNYSSELNVNALLLGDSALYLCASSIGQGSEQYFGPGTRLTVT.

The chain carries TRBV6-6 and TRBJ1-5, with TRBD1 as a possible D gene (6 bases). Looked up from germline, CDR1 is MNHNY and CDR2 is SVGAGI (reference sequence). This CDR3 comprises 14 residues. V lost 6 bases and J lost 7, with 16 bases in between. CDR3 protein: CASSGGGAGQPQHF. The CDR3 DNA reads TGTGCCAGCAGCGGGGGGGGCGCGGGGCAGCCCCAGCATTTT.

The chain couples TRBV18 to TRBJ1-1; 10 nucleotides line up with TRBD1. CDR3 length: 16 amino acids. Germline CDR1 KGHSH, CDR2 LQKENI. V gave up 1 base and J gave up 5 bases; unmatched junction bases: 7. This chain's CDR3 is CASSPQGQGQGTEAFF. The DNA of the CDR3 is TGTGCCAGCTCACCACAGGGACAGGGGCAGGGGACTGAAGCTTTCTTT.

This clonotype was found a few times. The chain combines TRBV5-1 with TRBJ2-3; the match to TRBD1 covers 9 bases. Trimming at V came to 3 bases and at J to 7 bases, leaving 9 bases not matched to a gene. Germline V gene lookup returns CDR1 SGHRS and CDR2 YFSETQ. The CDR3 sequence is 15 residues long. In DNA, the CDR3 is TGCGCCAGCAGCTCCCCGGACAGGGGAACGTATACGCAGTATTTT. Translating it yields CASSSPDRGTYTQYF. Supplemented by reference TRBV5-1 and TRBJ2-3, the full variable domain reads KAGVTQTPRYLIKTRGQQVTLSCSPISGHRSVSWYQQTPGQGLQFLFEYFSETQRNKGNFPGRFSGRQFSNSRSEMNVSTLELGDSALYLCASSSPDRGTYTQYFGPGTRLTVL.

This clonotype was seen ten or more times. The chain has TRBV5-4 and TRBJ2-1; 13 nucleotides line up with TRBD2. V lost 2 bases and J lost 3; bases outside the gene matches: 2. Germline V CDR1 and CDR2: SGHNT, YYREEE (reference sequence). The CDR3 has 16 amino acids. The CDR3 is CASSLGLAGDYNEQFF. In DNA form, the CDR3 reads TGTGCCAGCAGCTTAGGACTAGCGGGGGACTACAATGAGCAGTTCTTC.